The sequence of this T cell receptor beta chain was determined in a study of technical replicates of blood from four donors. The CDR3 has 16 amino acids. The V gene's germline CDR1 is SGHKS and CDR2 YYEKEE (reference sequence). The junction had 8 bases not matched to a gene; V was cut back by 0 bases and J by 4 bases. Using immunoSEQ multiplex PCR, the repertoire was profiled, and TCRdb retains in-frame clones only, with some absent. The data hold some 57,000 clones, with over 85% observed a single time. Sequenced sample: PBMCs. This chain links TRBV5-5 with TRBJ1-2, with 8 bases that match TRBD1. The sequence was obtained from a human donor in good health. Some clones in this sample may be carry-over from other donors' samples. The CDR3 is CASSLAGTGLSYGYTF. Here the CDR3 DNA reads TGTGCCAGCAGCTTGGCAGGGACAGGACTAAGCTATGGCTACACCTTC.